Listed below are T cell receptor beta chains from one sample, sequenced in a study of identical twins. TCRdb re-derived calls from the 5' RACE reads in MiXCR, one entry per CDR3 protein. The sample contains hundreds of thousands of distinct CDR3 sequences, less than 10% of which appear only once. This sample also appeared in a second study, on yellow fever vaccine responses in identical twins.

What was sequenced was PBMCs. The source is a woman between 18 and 29 years old in good health. CDR3s include the opening cysteine and the closing phenylalanine or tryptophan. A D gene is named only where the DNA matches it firmly. Clone size is stated in some rows and not others, as once, few, many or a class when expanded.

CASSPRTSGNINEQFF | TGTGCCAGCAGCCCGAGGACTAGCGGGAACATTAATGAGCAGTTCTTC | TRBD2 | TRBJ2-1 | TRBV7-9 | few
CASSVGGVQETQYF | TGTGCCAGCAGCGTAGGCGGGGTCCAAGAGACCCAGTACTTC | . | TRBJ2-5 | TRBV9 | .
CASSRAGGISSSYNEQFF | TGCGCCAGCAGCCGGGCGGGAGGGATATCGAGCTCCTACAATGAGCAGTTCTTC | TRBD2 | TRBJ2-1 | TRBV4-3 | .
CASSLPAGSTDTQYF | TGTGCCAGCAGTTTACCGGCAGGGAGCACAGATACGCAGTATTTT | . | TRBJ2-3 | TRBV12-3/TRBV12-4 | many
CASIPDKGNPSGANVLTF | TGTGCCAGCATCCCGGACAAGGGGAACCCCTCTGGGGCCAACGTCCTGACTTTC | . | TRBJ2-6 | TRBV28 | few
CASSLAGLAMDTQYF | TGCGCCAGCAGCTTGGCGGGACTAGCCATGGATACGCAGTATTTT | TRBD2 | TRBJ2-3 | TRBV5-1 | .
CASSPGPEGYEQYF | TGTGCCAGCAGTCCAGGACCGGAGGGATACGAGCAGTACTTC | . | TRBJ2-7 | TRBV6-1 | .
CASSLGSGTNTGELFF | TGTGCCAGCAGCTTAGGGTCAGGAACGAACACCGGGGAGCTGTTTTTT | . | TRBJ2-2 | TRBV7-9 | few
CASSLESRELFF | TGTGCCAGCAGCTTGGAGTCGAGGGAGCTGTTTTTT | . | TRBJ2-2 | TRBV5-6 | many
CASSLVTGTANYGYTF | TGTGCCAGCAGCTTAGTAACGGGGACAGCTAACTATGGCTACACCTTC | TRBD1 | TRBJ1-2 | TRBV11-2 | many
CSVKTTDSYEQYF | TGCAGCGTTAAAACTACCGACTCCTACGAGCAGTACTTC | . | TRBJ2-7 | TRBV29-1 | few
CASSPSTGQTYGYTF | TGCGCCAGCAGCCCCTCGACCGGACAGACATATGGCTACACCTTC | . | TRBJ1-2 | TRBV5-1 | many
CASSLWLAGGDFRPETQYF | TGTGCCAGCAGCTTGTGGCTAGCGGGGGGCGACTTTCGGCCAGAGACCCAGTACTTC | TRBD2 | TRBJ2-5 | TRBV5-4 | .
CASSHASGGPQETQYF | TGTGCCAGCAGCCACGCCAGCGGGGGCCCGCAAGAGACCCAGTACTTC | TRBD2 | TRBJ2-5 | TRBV9 | .
CATHQGGSGETQYF | TGCGCCACCCACCAAGGGGGGAGTGGGGAGACCCAGTACTTC | . | TRBJ2-5 | TRBV5-1 | few
CSVELGGGEFF | TGCAGCGTTGAATTGGGCGGGGGGGAGTTCTTC | TRBD2 | TRBJ2-1 | TRBV29-1 | many
CASSFPRLATTGELFF | TGTGCCAGCAGTTTCCCTCGGCTAGCGACAACCGGGGAGCTGTTTTTT | . | TRBJ2-2 | TRBV12-3/TRBV12-4 | .
CASSLGGGREVTQYF | TGTGCCAGCAGCTTAGGGGGCGGCCGTGAGGTTACGCAGTATTTT | . | TRBJ2-3 | TRBV11-3 | few
CASSQGSGRHSTDTQYF | TGCGCCAGCTCCCAAGGCAGCGGGAGGCATTCCACAGATACGCAGTATTTT | TRBD2 | TRBJ2-3 | TRBV4-1 | .
CASSFGWAANTGELFF | TGCGCCAGCAGTTTTGGGTGGGCAGCGAACACCGGGGAGCTGTTTTTT | . | TRBJ2-2 | TRBV5-1 | .
CSARGAGPGEQYF | TGCAGTGCAAGGGGAGCGGGACCGGGCGAGCAGTACTTC | TRBD2 | TRBJ2-7 | TRBV20-1 | many
CASSQLAGALYNEQFF | TGTGCCAGCAGCCAACTAGCGGGGGCGCTCTACAATGAGCAGTTCTTC | TRBD2 | TRBJ2-1 | TRBV4-2 | .
CASSLNPTGTYEQYF | TGTGCCAGCAGCCTTAATCCGACAGGCACCTACGAGCAGTACTTC | . | TRBJ2-7 | TRBV7-2 | few
CAISAERGFMDTQYF | TGTGCCATCAGTGCTGAGCGGGGCTTTATGGATACGCAGTATTTT | TRBD2 | TRBJ2-3 | TRBV10-3 | .
CASSEPRIAYNEQFF | TGTGCCAGCAGTGAACCCAGGATAGCCTACAATGAGCAGTTCTTC | . | TRBJ2-1 | TRBV2 | .
CSARARWGAGETQYF | TGCAGTGCTAGAGCCAGATGGGGGGCCGGGGAGACCCAGTACTTC | . | TRBJ2-5 | TRBV20-1 | few
CAISESASGVGTDTQYF | TGTGCCATCAGTGAGTCAGCTAGCGGGGTAGGCACAGATACGCAGTATTTT | TRBD2 | TRBJ2-3 | TRBV10-3 | many
CASSLGTSGGQETQYF | TGTGCCAGCAGTCTAGGCACTAGCGGGGGCCAAGAGACCCAGTACTTC | TRBD2 | TRBJ2-5 | TRBV7-2 | many
CATSDSLRGLAGETQYF | TGTGCCACCAGTGATTCCCTTCGCGGACTAGCGGGAGAGACCCAGTACTTC | TRBD2 | TRBJ2-5 | TRBV24-1 | few
CSARKNRGGSYEQYF | TGCAGTGCTAGGAAAAACAGGGGAGGATCCTACGAGCAGTACTTC | . | TRBJ2-7 | TRBV20-1 | .
CASSLTSGDLGGTQYF | TGTGCCAGCAGCCTGACTAGCGGGGATCTGGGGGGTACGCAGTATTTT | TRBD2 | TRBJ2-3 | TRBV12-3/TRBV12-4 | few
CSARRLAGAHNEQFF | TGCAGTGCTAGAAGGCTAGCGGGGGCCCACAATGAGCAGTTCTTC | TRBD2 | TRBJ2-1 | TRBV20-1 | .
CACLAGLARNEQFF | TGTGCCTGTCTGGCAGGACTAGCTAGGAATGAGCAGTTCTTC | TRBD2 | TRBJ2-1 | TRBV30 | .
CAGQDRPTDTQYF | TGTGCCGGTCAGGACAGACCCACAGATACGCAGTATTTT | . | TRBJ2-3 | TRBV2 | many
CAWVRTGGNYGYTF | TGTGCCTGGGTCCGGACAGGGGGGAACTATGGCTACACCTTC | TRBD1 | TRBJ1-2 | TRBV30 | few
CSALGNEQFF | TGCAGCGCCCTCGGCAATGAGCAGTTCTTC | . | TRBJ2-1 | TRBV29-1 | many
CASSPTTRNERTDTQYF | TGCGCCAGCAGCCCGACGACTAGGAATGAAAGAACAGATACGCAGTATTTT | . | TRBJ2-3 | TRBV5-1 | many
CASSPFEGGELFF | TGTGCCAGCAGCCCGTTTGAGGGCGGGGAGCTGTTTTTT | . | TRBJ2-2 | TRBV7-2 | .
CASSGDHNTDTQYF | TGCGCCAGCAGCGGGGATCACAACACAGATACGCAGTATTTT | . | TRBJ2-3 | TRBV5-1 | many
CATSRSSSSGSSYNEQFF | TGTGCCACCAGCAGAAGTTCGTCTAGCGGGTCTTCCTACAATGAGCAGTTCTTC | TRBD2 | TRBJ2-1 | TRBV15 | .
CASSAGEGAPYEQYF | TGTGCTTCATCTGCTGGGGAGGGGGCCCCCTACGAGCAGTACTTC | . | TRBJ2-7 | TRBV19 | .
CAWSGYSNEQFF | TGTGCCTGGAGTGGATACTCGAATGAGCAGTTCTTC | . | TRBJ2-1 | TRBV30 | once
CSARGRRLAGVADTQYF | TGCAGTGCTAGAGGGAGAAGACTAGCGGGGGTCGCAGATACGCAGTATTTT | TRBD2 | TRBJ2-3 | TRBV20-1 | many
CASNRGGKASSNEQFF | TGCGCCAGCAACAGGGGGGGTAAGGCTTCCTCGAATGAGCAGTTCTTC | . | TRBJ2-1 | TRBV5-1 | few
CASSASSGGNDEQYF | TGTGCCAGCAGTGCCTCTAGCGGGGGTAACGACGAGCAGTACTTC | TRBD2 | TRBJ2-7 | TRBV28 | .
CASSSVGEQYF | TGTGCCAGCAGCTCTGTGGGGGAGCAGTACTTC | . | TRBJ2-7 | TRBV7-9 | many
CASSQELFGTGAYEQYF | TGCGCCAGCAGCCAAGAGTTGTTCGGGACAGGGGCCTACGAGCAGTACTTC | TRBD1 | TRBJ2-7 | TRBV4-3 | once
CATWDPGAPKNIQYF | TGTGCCACCTGGGACCCTGGGGCCCCCAAAAACATTCAGTACTTC | . | TRBJ2-4 | TRBV2 | few
CASSRRTSGRSTGELFF | TGTGCCAGCAGTCGCCGGACTAGCGGGAGATCCACCGGGGAGCTGTTTTTT | TRBD2 | TRBJ2-2 | TRBV12-3/TRBV12-4 | few
CASKFRGLDTQYF | TGTGCCAGCAAGTTTAGAGGCCTGGATACGCAGTATTTT | . | TRBJ2-3 | TRBV6-5 | few
CASSFTSGGFSYEQYF | TGTGCCAGCAGCTTTACTAGCGGGGGTTTCTCCTACGAGCAGTACTTC | TRBD2 | TRBJ2-7 | TRBV7-9 | few
CASTPTLGGANVLTF | TGTGCCAGCACCCCTACGCTCGGTGGGGCCAACGTCCTGACTTTC | . | TRBJ2-6 | TRBV28 | few
CASSFRTAGVETQYF | TGTGCCAGCAGCTTCCGGACGGCGGGAGTAGAGACCCAGTACTTC | TRBD2 | TRBJ2-5 | TRBV11-1 | .
CASTPLDGTDTQYF | TGTGCCAGCACCCCCCTAGACGGCACAGATACGCAGTATTTT | . | TRBJ2-3 | TRBV7-9 | .
CASSGIAGGLAKNIQYF | TGTGCCAGCAGTGGAATAGCGGGAGGTTTGGCCAAAAACATTCAGTACTTC | TRBD2 | TRBJ2-4 | TRBV27 | .
CASSYSNRDQFF | TGTGCCAGCAGTTACTCGAACAGGGATCAGTTCTTC | . | TRBJ2-1 | TRBV6-6 | .
CASSVWGGASQPQHF | TGTGCCAGCAGTGTATGGGGGGGCGCGTCTCAGCCCCAGCATTTT | . | TRBJ1-5 | TRBV6-4 | few